This T cell receptor beta chain was captured in a study of blood T cells in healthy people across ages. Study observations and caveats: Naive T cell percentage and TCR beta diversity correlated strongly. A roughly linear fall in TCR beta diversity per million T cells was seen with increasing age.

The CDR3 loop spans 16 amino acids. Germline loops: CDR1 SEHNR, CDR2 FQNEAQ (reference sequence). The trim removed 6 bases at V and 3 bases at J, leaving 9 bases unmatched. A second PCR, run for roughly 7 to 12 cycles, used a sample-barcoded 5' primer plus a J-beta primer mix. Each CDR3 protein is one row after TCRdb ran MiXCR on the 5' RACE reads. The table lists roughly 1,800,000 distinct CDR3 sequences, around 48% of them singletons. As for this clonotype: The antigen is undetermined.

This sequence joins TRBV7-9 and TRBJ1-2, with 11 bases fitting TRBD1. This clonotype was obtained from a woman in her thirties or forties in good health. Sequencing used blood. The CDR3 protein is CASRSDRGRADYGYTF. CDR3 in DNA: TGTGCCAGCAGATCGGACAGGGGGCGAGCCGACTATGGCTACACCTTC.